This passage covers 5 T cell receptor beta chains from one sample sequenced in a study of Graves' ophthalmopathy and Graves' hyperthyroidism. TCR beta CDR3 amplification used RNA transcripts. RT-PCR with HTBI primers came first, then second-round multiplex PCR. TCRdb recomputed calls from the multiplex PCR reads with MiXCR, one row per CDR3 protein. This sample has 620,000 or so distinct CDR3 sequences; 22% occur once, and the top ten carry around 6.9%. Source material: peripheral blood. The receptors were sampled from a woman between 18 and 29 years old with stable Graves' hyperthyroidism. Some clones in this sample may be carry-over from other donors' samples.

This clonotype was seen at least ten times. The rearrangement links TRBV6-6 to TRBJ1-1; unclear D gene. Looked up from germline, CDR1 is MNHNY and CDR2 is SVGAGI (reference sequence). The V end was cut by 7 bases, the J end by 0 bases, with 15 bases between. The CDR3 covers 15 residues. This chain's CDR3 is CASKSYLDMNTEAFF. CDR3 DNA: TGTGCCAGCAAGTCTTATTTGGATATGAACACTGAAGCTTTCTTT.

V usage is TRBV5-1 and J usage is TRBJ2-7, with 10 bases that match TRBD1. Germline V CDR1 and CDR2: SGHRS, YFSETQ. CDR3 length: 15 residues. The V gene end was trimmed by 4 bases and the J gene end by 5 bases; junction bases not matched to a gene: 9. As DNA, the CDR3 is TGCGCCAGCAGCATTCGGACAGGGGGTGGCAACGAGCAGTACTTC. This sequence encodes CASSIRTGGGNEQYF.

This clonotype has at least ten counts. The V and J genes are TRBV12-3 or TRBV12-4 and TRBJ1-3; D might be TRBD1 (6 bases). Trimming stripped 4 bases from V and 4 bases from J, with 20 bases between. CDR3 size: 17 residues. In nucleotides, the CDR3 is TGTGCCAGCAGTTCCGCCACAGGGTTTATGTCCGGAAACACCATATATTTT. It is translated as CASSSATGFMSGNTIYF.

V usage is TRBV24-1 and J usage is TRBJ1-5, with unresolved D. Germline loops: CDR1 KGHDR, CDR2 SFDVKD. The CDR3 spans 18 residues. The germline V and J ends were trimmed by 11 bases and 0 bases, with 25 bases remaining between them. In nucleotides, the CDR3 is TGTGCCAGAATAAGTGGCATGGGATCTCCCAATAGCAATCAGCCCCAGCATTTT. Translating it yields CARISGMGSPNSNQPQHF.

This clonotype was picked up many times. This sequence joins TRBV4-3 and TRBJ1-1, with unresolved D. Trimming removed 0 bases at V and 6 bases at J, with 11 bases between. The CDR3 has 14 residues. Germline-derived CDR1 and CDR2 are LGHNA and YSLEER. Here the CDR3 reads CASSQDIRDPEAFF. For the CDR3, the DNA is TGCGCCAGCAGCCAAGATATCCGGGATCCTGAAGCTTTCTTT.